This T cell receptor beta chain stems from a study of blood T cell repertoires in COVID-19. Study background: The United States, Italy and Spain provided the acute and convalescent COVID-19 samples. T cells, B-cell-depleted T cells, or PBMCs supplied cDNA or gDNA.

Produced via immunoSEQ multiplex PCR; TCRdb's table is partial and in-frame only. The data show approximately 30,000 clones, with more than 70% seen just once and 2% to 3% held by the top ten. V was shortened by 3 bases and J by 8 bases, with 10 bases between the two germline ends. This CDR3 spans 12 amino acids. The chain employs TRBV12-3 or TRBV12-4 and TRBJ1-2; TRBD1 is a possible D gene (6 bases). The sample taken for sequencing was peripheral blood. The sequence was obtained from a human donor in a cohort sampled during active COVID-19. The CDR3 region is CASSFPDRGYTF. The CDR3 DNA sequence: TGTGCCAGCAGTTTCCCTGACAGGGGCTACACCTTC.